This is a list of T cell receptor beta chains from one sample in a study of CD8 T cells in Susac syndrome. TCRdb passed the immunoSEQ multiplex PCR reads through MiXCR, listing each CDR3 protein once. The sample consists of about 150,000 distinct CDR3 sequences, about 95% of them appearing once. The sample taken for sequencing was CD8+ T cells from PBMCs. The receptors were gathered from a human donor with multiple sclerosis. Each CDR3 is given with its conserved first and last residue. D genes are given only for firm matches. The size field is filled for only some rows; it gives once, few, many or a size class.

clone size: .; D gene: .; J gene: TRBJ2-7; V gene: TRBV3-1; CDR3 DNA: TGTGCCAGCAGCCAAGACGGCTACTCCTACGAGCAGTACTTC; CDR3 protein: CASSQDGYSYEQYF
clone size: .; D gene: .; J gene: TRBJ2-7; V gene: TRBV7-8; CDR3 DNA: TGTGCCAGCAGCCCCCTTAGCCGTAATGGAGAGCAGTACTTC; CDR3 protein: CASSPLSRNGEQYF
clone size: .; D gene: .; J gene: TRBJ2-5; V gene: TRBV2; CDR3 DNA: TGTGCCAGCAGCGGAGGGGGACATCTCCAAGAGACCCAGTACTTC; CDR3 protein: CASSGGGHLQETQYF
clone size: .; D gene: .; J gene: TRBJ2-3; V gene: TRBV20-1; CDR3 DNA: TGCAGTGCTAGGATCTTGGCGGATACGCAGTATTTT; CDR3 protein: CSARILADTQYF
clone size: .; D gene: .; J gene: TRBJ2-4; V gene: TRBV4-1; CDR3 DNA: TGCGCCAGCAGCCAGGGGATTTTAATGGACATTCAGTACTTC; CDR3 protein: CASSQGILMDIQYF
clone size: once; D gene: .; J gene: TRBJ2-3; V gene: TRBV29-1; CDR3 DNA: TGCAGCGTTGGGGACATTAGCACAGATACGCAGTATTTT; CDR3 protein: CSVGDISTDTQYF
clone size: few; D gene: .; J gene: TRBJ2-2; V gene: TRBV7-2; CDR3 DNA: TGTGCCAGCAGCTTTACCACAGGGGGGGGCTGGGAGCTGTTTTTT; CDR3 protein: CASSFTTGGGWELFF
clone size: .; D gene: .; J gene: TRBJ2-5; V gene: TRBV6-6; CDR3 DNA: TGTGCCAGCAGTCCTGTGGGGGGCGGAGAGACCCAGTACTTC; CDR3 protein: CASSPVGGGETQYF
clone size: .; D gene: .; J gene: TRBJ1-2; V gene: TRBV6-1; CDR3 DNA: TGTGCCAGCAGTGAGGGAAGTGGTGTCAAGTATGGCTACACCTTC; CDR3 protein: CASSEGSGVKYGYTF
clone size: .; D gene: TRBD1; J gene: TRBJ2-7; V gene: TRBV5-4; CDR3 DNA: TGTGCCAGCAGCTCCTGGACAGGGGGGGAGCAGTACTTC; CDR3 protein: CASSSWTGGEQYF
clone size: .; D gene: .; J gene: TRBJ2-1; V gene: TRBV12-3/TRBV12-4; CDR3 DNA: TGTGCCAGCACATCCCGGGAAAACAATGAGCAGTTCTTC; CDR3 protein: CASTSRENNEQFF
clone size: once; D gene: TRBD1; J gene: TRBJ2-7; V gene: TRBV29-1; CDR3 DNA: TGCAGCGTTGGGACAGGGGAGAGCTACGAGCAGTACTTC; CDR3 protein: CSVGTGESYEQYF
clone size: .; D gene: TRBD2; J gene: TRBJ2-1; V gene: TRBV4-1; CDR3 DNA: TGCGCCAGCAGCCATTCTAGCGGGGGCCTCAATGAGCAGTTCTTC; CDR3 protein: CASSHSSGGLNEQFF
clone size: .; D gene: .; J gene: TRBJ1-2; V gene: TRBV12-3/TRBV12-4; CDR3 DNA: TGTGCCAGCAGTTTAGGATTGAAGGGGTACCATGGCTACACCTTC; CDR3 protein: CASSLGLKGYHGYTF
clone size: .; D gene: TRBD1; J gene: TRBJ2-7; V gene: TRBV15; CDR3 DNA: TGTGCCACCAGCAGGTTAAGCAGGGGGCTCTACGAGCAGTACTTC; CDR3 protein: CATSRLSRGLYEQYF
clone size: once; D gene: TRBD1; J gene: TRBJ2-5; V gene: TRBV6-5; CDR3 DNA: TGTGCCAGCAGTTACGAGGGACAGGCCAAGGAGGGGACCCAGTACTTC; CDR3 protein: CASSYEGQAKEGTQYF
clone size: .; D gene: TRBD2; J gene: TRBJ2-1; V gene: TRBV20-1; CDR3 DNA: TGCAGTGCTAGAGATCAGTCTAGCGGGGGGGATGAGCAGTTCTTC; CDR3 protein: CSARDQSSGGDEQFF
clone size: .; D gene: .; J gene: TRBJ2-6; V gene: TRBV9; CDR3 DNA: TGTGCCAGCAGCGTAGGCTCCACTGGGGCCAACGTCCTGACTTTC; CDR3 protein: CASSVGSTGANVLTF
clone size: few; D gene: TRBD1; J gene: TRBJ2-7; V gene: TRBV12-3/TRBV12-4; CDR3 DNA: TGTGCCAGCAGGCGGGGACAGGTCTACGAGCAGTACTTC; CDR3 protein: CASRRGQVYEQYF
clone size: .; D gene: .; J gene: TRBJ2-5; V gene: TRBV13; CDR3 DNA: TGTGCCAGCAGCTTACAGGGGGGGGAGGAGACCCAGTACTTC; CDR3 protein: CASSLQGGEETQYF
clone size: .; D gene: TRBD2; J gene: TRBJ2-3; V gene: TRBV12-3/TRBV12-4; CDR3 DNA: TGTGCCAGCAGTTTGGTAGCGGGGGTAGATACGCAGTATTTT; CDR3 protein: CASSLVAGVDTQYF
clone size: .; D gene: TRBD1; J gene: TRBJ2-3; V gene: TRBV6-6; CDR3 DNA: TGTGCCAGCAGCGGACAGGGTAGCACAGATACGCAGTATTTT; CDR3 protein: CASSGQGSTDTQYF
clone size: .; D gene: .; J gene: TRBJ2-7; V gene: TRBV27; CDR3 DNA: TGTGCCAGCAGTCCAGGAAGAGCCTACGAGCAGTACTTC; CDR3 protein: CASSPGRAYEQYF
clone size: once; D gene: .; J gene: TRBJ2-7; V gene: TRBV7-9; CDR3 DNA: TGTGCCAGCAGCTCCACGGGTCTCCGGTCCTACGAGCAGTACTTC; CDR3 protein: CASSSTGLRSYEQYF
clone size: .; D gene: .; J gene: TRBJ1-2; V gene: TRBV19; CDR3 DNA: TGTGCCAGTAGTATAGGTAAAGGGCAGAATGGCTACACCTTC; CDR3 protein: CASSIGKGQNGYTF